This T cell receptor beta chain was sequenced for a study of T cell repertoires in cytomegalovirus infection. As for the study in general: Use of recently identified HLA-C-restricted and well-studied HLA-B-restricted CMV epitopes was part of the study.

As regards this clonotype: Its antigen is not identified.

TCRdb called the reads again in MiXCR, with one record for every CDR3 protein. The data show hundreds of thousands of distinct CDR3 sequences, roughly 36% seen once. Findings and limits, study-wide: Frequencies of public TCR beta families were cumulated, and this identified carriers of CMV plus the relevant HLA. HLA-C-restricted CMV-specific TCR beta clonotypes prevailed in the ex vivo response.

The sequences come from cultured PBMCs, collected from culture after CMV antigen stimulation. This TCR was recovered from a human donor in good health (CMV status not recorded). Some clones in this sample may be carry-over from other donors' samples.

The CDR3 DNA reads TGTGCCAGCGCTGCCGGGGGCAGGGCAATCGTCGTGCAGTTCTTC. It encodes CASAAGGRAIVVQFF. The chain carries TRBV2 and TRBJ2-1; either TRBD1 or TRBD2 may supply D (6 bases each). In germline, CDR1 is SNHLY, CDR2 FYNNEI. This CDR3 has 15 residues. V dropped 8 bases and J dropped 12 bases, with 26 bases sitting between them.